The 17 T cell receptor beta chains presented below share a single source sample, sequenced in a study of blood T cell repertoires in COVID-19. The assay was immunoSEQ multiplex PCR, and TCRdb's table has in-frame clones only and misses some. The sample has tens of thousands of clones, about four fifths seen once. The sequenced sample was peripheral blood. The receptors come from a human donor in a cohort sampled during active COVID-19.

J is TRBJ2-5 and V is TRBV10-3, with a possible D match to TRBD2 (6 bases). CDR3 length equals 14 residues. V was pared by 5 bases and J by 4 bases, with 14 bases between. Germline V gene data show CDR1 as ENHRY and CDR2 as SYGVKD. This chain's CDR3 is CAISPGGGRETQYF. The CDR3 coding sequence is TGTGCCATCAGTCCCGGGGGAGGACGAGAGACCCAGTACTTC.

There are a few counts of this clone. V and J are TRBV5-1 and TRBJ1-5, with a possible D match to TRBD1 (6 bases). The CDR3 is made up of 14 amino acids. CDR1 and CDR2 (germline): SGHRS, YFSETQ. V was clipped by 0 bases and J by 9 bases, with 13 bases between them. The CDR3, as DNA: TGCGCCAGCAGCTTGGTTGCAGGGGAACCGCCCCAGCATTTT. Its protein is CASSLVAGEPPQHF.

The chain has TRBV5-1 and TRBJ1-1; 8 bases map to TRBD1. Trimming cost V 0 bases and J 0 bases; bases outside gene matches: 4. This CDR3 spans 16 amino acids. In germline, CDR1 is SGHRS, CDR2 YFSETQ. DNA of the CDR3: TGCGCCAGCAGCTTGGCACCGGGACAGGTGAACACTGAAGCTTTCTTT. This gives the protein CASSLAPGQVNTEAFF.

The chain is built from TRBV3-1 (or the pseudogene TRBV3-2) and TRBJ1-1, with 12 nucleotides matching TRBD1. Looked up from germline, CDR1 is LGHDT and CDR2 is YNNKEL (reference sequence). V trimming: 8 bases; J trimming: 12 bases; junction bases outside the gene matches: 13. The CDR3 is made up of 14 amino acids. The CDR3, as DNA: TGTGCCAGCGGCAAAGAGGGGACAGGGGGCCCAACTTTCTTT. This codes for CASGKEGTGGPTFF.

DNA for the CDR3: TGCGCCAGCAGCCAACCGGGACAGGACTATGGCTACACCTTC. Amino acids: CASSQPGQDYGYTF. The chain joins TRBV4-1 to TRBJ1-2; 8 bases are shared with TRBD1. This CDR3 spans 14 amino acids. V was pared by 2 bases and J by 3 bases, with 2 bases of the junction left unmatched. In germline, CDR1 is MGHRA, CDR2 YSYEKL.

The rearrangement uses TRBV6-1 and TRBJ1-1; 7 positions match TRBD1. The CDR3 has 13 amino acids. The germline CDR1 and CDR2 sequences are MNHNS and SASEGT. The V segment lost 3 bases and the J segment 4 bases; nucleotides outside the gene matches: 2. Here the CDR3 DNA reads TGTGCCAGCAGTGACAGGGGGTTCACTGAAGCTTTCTTT. It specifies CASSDRGFTEAFF.

The rearrangement uses TRBV6-1 and TRBJ1-4; the D is unclear. The CDR3 is 15 amino acids. V shed 1 base and J shed 7 bases, with 13 bases lying between them. The germline CDR1 and CDR2 sequences are MNHNS and SASEGT. CDR3 bases: TGTGCCAGCAGTGAAGATTACAGTTCGAGTGAAAAACTGTTTTTT. It is translated as CASSEDYSSSEKLFF.

DNA of the CDR3: TGTGCCTGGAGTAGCGGGTTGATGGGGACTGAAGCTTTCTTT. Its protein is CAWSSGLMGTEAFF. J is TRBJ1-1 and V is TRBV30; D unclear. Trimming cost V 2 bases and J 5 bases, with 15 bases left between them. Germline lookup yields CDR1 GTSNPN and CDR2 SVGIG (reference sequence). This CDR3 has 14 amino acids. Based on the CDR3 plus reference TRBV30 and TRBJ1-1, the full variable domain is SQTIHQWPATLVQPVGSPLSLECTVEGTSNPNLYWYRQAAGRGLQLLFYSVGIGQISSEVPQNLSASRPQDRQFILSSKKLLLSDSGFYLCAWSSGLMGTEAFFGQGTRLTVV.

The chain carries TRBV18 and TRBJ2-2; D is ambiguous. Germline CDR1 reads KGHSH; CDR2 reads LQKENI. Between the trimmed V and J ends, which lost 1 base and 1 base, there was a span of 7 bases. CDR3 length: 15 amino acids. CDR3 residues: CASSPLSRNTGELFF. The CDR3 nucleotides are TGTGCCAGCTCACCACTTTCCAGGAACACCGGGGAGCTGTTTTTT. Variable domain in full (rest from reference TRBV18 and TRBJ2-2): NAGVMQNPRHLVRRRGQEARLRCSPMKGHSHVYWYRQLPEEGLKFMVYLQKENIIDESGMPKERFSAEFPKEGPSILRIQQVVRGDSAAYFCASSPLSRNTGELFFGEGSRLTVL.

The chain links TRBV11-2 to TRBJ1-6; 7 bases are shared with TRBD1. Germline V gene lookup returns CDR1 SGHAT and CDR2 FQNNGV. This CDR3 has 16 amino acids. J was trimmed by 3 bases and V by 6 bases; bases with no gene match: 8. CDR3 protein: CASSSSGQLYNSPLHF. The CDR3 DNA reads TGTGCCAGCAGTTCGTCGGGACAGCTCTATAATTCACCCCTCCACTTT. The whole variable domain, remainder taken from reference TRBV11-2 and TRBJ1-6, is EAGVAQSPRYKIIEKRQSVAFWCNPISGHATLYWYQQILGQGPKLLIQFQNNGVVDDSQLPKDRFSAERLKGVDSTLKIQPAKLEDSAVYLCASSSSGQLYNSPLHFGNGTRLTVT.

The chain has TRBV5-4 and TRBJ1-5, with TRBD1 matching 8 bases. The CDR3 length is 15 residues. The trim removed 4 bases at V and 7 bases at J, leaving 10 bases unmatched. CDR1 is SGHNT, CDR2 YYREEE, per germline (reference sequence). Here the CDR3 DNA reads TGTGCCAGCAGCCCCGACAGGGGAAGAGGGCAGCCCCAGCATTTT. Protein: CASSPDRGRGQPQHF.

The chain links TRBV7-2 to TRBJ1-1, with TRBD1 identical over 9 bases. Germline-derived CDR1 and CDR2 are SGHTA and FQGNSA. This CDR3 is built from 13 residues. V was pared by 5 bases and J by 10 bases, with 8 bases of the junction left unmatched. The CDR3 nucleotides are TGTGCCAGCAGCGTACAGGGGGCTGCCAGAGCTTTCTTT. It specifies CASSVQGAARAFF.

The chain couples TRBV6-6 to TRBJ1-1; TRBD1 matches at 8 bases. Germline V gene data show CDR1 as MNHNY and CDR2 as SVGAGI (reference sequence). V was clipped by 5 bases and J by 5 bases; unmatched bases: 7. This CDR3 region has 14 residues. The CDR3 DNA reads TGTGCCAGCAGTCCTTTACAGGGGGGGACTGAAGCTTTCTTT. Amino acids: CASSPLQGGTEAFF.

V gene TRBV3-1 (or the pseudogene TRBV3-2) combines with J gene TRBJ2-7; no reliable D call. Germline V gives CDR1 LGHDT, CDR2 YNNKEL (reference sequence). This CDR3 region has 15 residues. The V end was cut by 1 base, the J end by 0 bases, with 10 bases between. The CDR3 sequence: CASSQGGVGSYEQYF. The CDR3 coding sequence is TGTGCCAGCAGCCAAGGTGGAGTAGGCTCCTACGAGCAGTACTTC.

The J gene is TRBJ2-3, the V gene TRBV7-7, with D unresolved. V gave up 2 bases and J gave up 0 bases, with 6 bases separating them. This CDR3 spans 14 amino acids. Looked up from germline, CDR1 is SSHAT and CDR2 is FNYEAQ (reference sequence). The DNA of the CDR3 is TGTGCCAGCAGCTTAAGTCAGAGCACAGATACGCAGTATTTT. It translates to CASSLSQSTDTQYF. The whole variable domain, filled in from reference TRBV7-7 and TRBJ2-3, reads GAGVSQSPRYKVTKRGQDVTLRCDPISSHATLYWYQQALGQGPEFLTYFNYEAQPDKSGLPSDRFSAERPEGSISTLTIQRTEQRDSAMYRCASSLSQSTDTQYFGPGTRLTVL.

The DNA of the CDR3 is TGTGCCACCAGCAGAGTACAGGAAAGTGGTGAAGCTTTCTTT. Translated, it gives CATSRVQESGEAFF. The chain is built from TRBV15 and TRBJ1-1, with D tentatively TRBD1 (5 bases). V dropped 1 base and J dropped 7 bases, with 13 bases sitting between them. CDR1 is LNHNV, CDR2 YYDKDF, per germline (reference sequence). This CDR3 is 14 amino acids long. Based on the CDR3 plus reference TRBV15 and TRBJ1-1, the full variable domain is DAMVIQNPRYQVTQFGKPVTLSCSQTLNHNVMYWYQQKSSQAPKLLFHYYDKDFNNEADTPDNFQSRRPNTSFCFLDIRSPGLGDTAMYLCATSRVQESGEAFFGQGTRLTVV.

This clone appeared a few times. V usage is TRBV11-3 and J usage is TRBJ1-1, with D perhaps TRBD1 (5 bases). This CDR3 region has 12 residues. CDR1 and CDR2 (germline): SGHNT, YENEEA. Trimming cost V 5 bases and J 10 bases, with 14 bases left between them. The chain's CDR3 is CASSTKGKTAFF. The CDR3 coding sequence is TGTGCCAGCAGCACCAAGGGGAAGACAGCTTTCTTT.